This TCR beta chain originates from a study of T cell repertoires in cytomegalovirus infection (dated by TCRdb to about 2019). In the study overall: Donor HLA type was relevant to the analysis, as public TCR beta signatures indicated carriage of CMV infection together with the matching HLA type. Findings and caveats that apply to the study as a whole: In both this cohort and an independent roughly 330-donor cohort, the cumulative frequency of public TCR beta family members distinguished carriers of CMV infection plus the relevant HLA type. The ex vivo response was dominated by HLA-C-restricted CMV-specific TCR beta clonotypes, and the single most frequent clonotype in two of eight donors was supplied by these HLA-C-restricted clonotypes.

From its cysteine to its phenylalanine, the CDR3 spans 15 amino acids. Here the CDR3 DNA is all that survives: 45 bases in frame from base 1. For CDR1 and CDR2, the germline V gene lists ENHRY and SYGVKD. V drops 3 bases and J drops 4 bases, leaving 13 bases in between. Concerning this clonotype itself: Its cognate antigen has yet to be identified. No base quality values were provided; no much bigger clone lies one nucleotide off.

Instrument used: Illumina HiSeq 1500. The public reads were run again by TCRdb, first through fastp at Q25 and then through MiXCR, and only productive beta chains were kept. Records with the same CDR3 protein are collapsed into one entry carrying the most frequent genes and DNA. This sample comprises approximately 200,000 distinct CDR3 sequences, 28% of them detected only once. Jointly, the top ten make up 30% to 40% of the sample. Sequencing was done on a sample of PBMCs. The receptor comes from a human donor in good health (CMV status not recorded). Some clones in this sample may be carry-over from other donors' samples. In this chain, TRBV10-3 is recombined with TRBJ2-4; the D gene is perhaps TRBD1, on 5 matching bases. CDR3 loop: CAISDMVGAKNIQYF. The bases read TGTGCCATCAGTGACATGGTAGGGGCAAAAAACATTCAGTACTTC.